This is a list of T cell receptor beta chains from one sample in a study of blood T cell repertoires in COVID-19. Profiling relied on immunoSEQ multiplex PCR, and the TCRdb table lists in-frame clones only, not all of them. The table has 130,000 or so clones, 80% to 85% seen once. The sample was peripheral blood. These receptors were taken from a woman between 55 and 75 years old with active or convalescent COVID-19. Both conserved end residues are part of each CDR3. Each record gives: J gene, clone size, V gene, D gene, CDR3 length, CDR3 protein, CDR3 DNA. The D gene is left open where the match is weak. Size is omitted from some rows. Given values are once, few, many or a class for expanded clones.

j_gene: TRBJ2-7
abundance: -
v_gene: TRBV29-1
d_gene: -
len: 11
CDR3aa: CSVALSYEQYF
CDR3nt: TGCAGCGTTGCCCTGTCCTACGAGCAGTACTTC

j_gene: TRBJ2-7
abundance: once
v_gene: TRBV28
d_gene: TRBD2
len: 16
CDR3aa: CASSRHTSGASYEQYF
CDR3nt: TGTGCCAGCAGTCGCCATACTAGCGGGGCCTCCTACGAGCAGTACTTC

j_gene: TRBJ2-7
abundance: -
v_gene: TRBV18
d_gene: -
len: 15
CDR3aa: CASSIKESLSYEQYF
CDR3nt: TGTGCCAGCTCTATCAAGGAGTCCCTCTCCTACGAGCAGTACTTC

j_gene: TRBJ1-1
abundance: -
v_gene: TRBV6-5
d_gene: -
len: 15
CDR3aa: CASSYGSLKGAEAFF
CDR3nt: TGTGCCAGCAGTTACGGTAGCCTTAAAGGCGCTGAAGCTTTCTTT

j_gene: TRBJ2-5
abundance: -
v_gene: TRBV6-2/TRBV6-3
d_gene: TRBD1
len: 14
CDR3aa: CASSYQGALETQYF
CDR3nt: TGTGCCAGCAGTTATCAGGGGGCCCTAGAGACCCAGTACTTC

j_gene: TRBJ1-2
abundance: -
v_gene: TRBV5-6
d_gene: TRBD1
len: 15
CDR3aa: CASSHTTGTGYGYTF
CDR3nt: TGTGCCAGCAGCCACACTACCGGGACAGGATATGGCTACACCTTC

j_gene: TRBJ2-7
abundance: -
v_gene: TRBV7-2
d_gene: TRBD2
len: 15
CDR3aa: CASSPLAGASYEQYF
CDR3nt: TGTGCCAGCAGCCCCCTAGCGGGAGCCTCCTACGAGCAGTACTTC

j_gene: TRBJ2-1
abundance: -
v_gene: TRBV3-1/TRBV3-2
d_gene: TRBD1
len: 14
CDR3aa: CASSQLTGSNEQFF
CDR3nt: TGTGCCAGCAGCCAATTGACAGGGAGCAATGAGCAGTTCTTC

j_gene: TRBJ1-1
abundance: -
v_gene: TRBV27
d_gene: -
len: 14
CDR3aa: CASRTGSGRTEAFF
CDR3nt: TGTGCCAGCAGGACCGGGTCCGGGAGGACTGAAGCTTTCTTT

j_gene: TRBJ1-4
abundance: -
v_gene: TRBV11-2
d_gene: TRBD1
len: 15
CDR3aa: CASSLVTGVHEKLFF
CDR3nt: TGTGCCAGCAGCTTAGTGACAGGGGTACATGAAAAACTGTTTTTT

j_gene: TRBJ1-2
abundance: -
v_gene: TRBV6-5
d_gene: -
len: 14
CDR3aa: CASSTGSRVYGYTF
CDR3nt: TGTGCCAGCAGTACAGGGTCGCGGGTCTATGGCTACACCTTC

j_gene: TRBJ1-5
abundance: -
v_gene: TRBV10-1
d_gene: TRBD1
len: 17
CDR3aa: CASTGTGGLSSNQPQHF
CDR3nt: TGCGCCAGCACCGGGACAGGGGGTCTCTCGAGCAATCAGCCCCAGCATTTT

j_gene: TRBJ2-1
abundance: -
v_gene: TRBV29-1
d_gene: TRBD2
len: 14
CDR3aa: CSVEPSGWGNEQFF
CDR3nt: TGCAGCGTTGAGCCTAGCGGGTGGGGCAATGAGCAGTTCTTC

j_gene: TRBJ2-3
abundance: -
v_gene: TRBV28
d_gene: TRBD2
len: 15
CDR3aa: CASSALVAGGTTQYF
CDR3nt: TGTGCCAGCAGCGCCTTAGTAGCGGGGGGTACTACGCAGTATTTT

j_gene: TRBJ1-1
abundance: -
v_gene: TRBV11-3
d_gene: -
len: 13
CDR3aa: CASSSERNTEAFF
CDR3nt: TGTGCCAGCAGCTCCGAGAGAAACACTGAAGCTTTCTTT

j_gene: TRBJ2-1
abundance: -
v_gene: TRBV7-9
d_gene: TRBD1
len: 15
CDR3aa: CASSSLDRAYNEQFF
CDR3nt: TGTGCCAGCAGCTCTTTGGACAGGGCCTACAATGAGCAGTTCTTC

j_gene: TRBJ2-5
abundance: -
v_gene: TRBV7-6
d_gene: TRBD2
len: 13
CDR3aa: CASLAGVQETQYF
CDR3nt: TGTGCCAGCCTAGCGGGAGTACAAGAGACCCAGTACTTC

j_gene: TRBJ2-7
abundance: -
v_gene: TRBV29-1
d_gene: -
len: 14
CDR3aa: CSVIGLPNSYEQYF
CDR3nt: TGCAGCGTTATTGGACTACCCAACTCCTACGAGCAGTACTTC

j_gene: TRBJ2-3
abundance: -
v_gene: TRBV6-5
d_gene: TRBD2
len: 15
CDR3aa: CASSASGGATDTQYF
CDR3nt: TGTGCCAGCAGCGCTAGCGGGGGGGCGACAGATACGCAGTATTTT

j_gene: TRBJ1-5
abundance: -
v_gene: TRBV6-5
d_gene: -
len: 14
CDR3aa: CASTAGGWGQPQHF
CDR3nt: TGTGCCAGCACCGCGGGGGGTTGGGGTCAGCCCCAGCATTTT

j_gene: TRBJ1-4
abundance: -
v_gene: TRBV5-1
d_gene: TRBD1
len: 15
CDR3aa: CASSVTGGTGEKLFF
CDR3nt: TGCGCCAGCAGCGTCACAGGGGGGACTGGTGAAAAACTGTTTTTT

j_gene: TRBJ1-2
abundance: -
v_gene: TRBV5-4
d_gene: TRBD1
len: 15
CDR3aa: CASSPGQFANYGYTF
CDR3nt: TGTGCCAGCAGCCCGGGACAGTTTGCTAACTATGGCTACACCTTC

j_gene: TRBJ2-2
abundance: -
v_gene: TRBV9
d_gene: TRBD2
len: 13
CDR3aa: CASSVGLAGELFF
CDR3nt: TGTGCCAGCAGCGTGGGACTAGCCGGGGAGCTGTTTTTT

j_gene: TRBJ2-3
abundance: once
v_gene: TRBV19
d_gene: -
len: 16
CDR3aa: CASSRAQPTSTDTQYF
CDR3nt: TGTGCCAGTAGTAGAGCACAGCCAACTAGCACAGATACGCAGTATTTT

j_gene: TRBJ1-6
abundance: once
v_gene: TRBV7-8
d_gene: -
len: 13
CDR3aa: CASSLALDSPLHF
CDR3nt: TGTGCCAGCAGCTTAGCTCTTGATTCACCCCTCCACTTT

j_gene: TRBJ2-3
abundance: -
v_gene: TRBV6-4
d_gene: -
len: 14
CDR3aa: CASSGRAFTDTQYF
CDR3nt: TGTGCCAGCAGCGGCAGGGCCTTTACAGATACGCAGTATTTT

j_gene: TRBJ1-2
abundance: -
v_gene: TRBV29-1
d_gene: -
len: 13
CDR3aa: CSAREGKDYGYTF
CDR3nt: TGCAGCGCCAGGGAAGGGAAGGACTATGGCTACACCTTC

j_gene: TRBJ1-1
abundance: -
v_gene: TRBV19
d_gene: TRBD1
len: 13
CDR3aa: CASRNRGNTEAFF
CDR3nt: TGTGCCAGTAGGAACAGGGGGAACACTGAAGCTTTCTTT

j_gene: TRBJ1-5
abundance: -
v_gene: TRBV7-9
d_gene: -
len: 13
CDR3aa: CASSVLGDQPQHF
CDR3nt: TGTGCCAGCAGCGTATTAGGGGATCAGCCCCAGCATTTT

j_gene: TRBJ2-7
abundance: -
v_gene: TRBV3-1/TRBV3-2
d_gene: -
len: 15
CDR3aa: CASSPPGGFGYEQYF
CDR3nt: TGTGCCAGCAGCCCCCCGGGGGGCTTCGGATACGAGCAGTACTTC

j_gene: TRBJ1-1
abundance: -
v_gene: TRBV30
d_gene: TRBD1
len: 18
CDR3aa: CAWRILSTGKVVNTEAFF
CDR3nt: TGTGCCTGGAGGATCCTATCGACAGGGAAGGTTGTTAACACTGAAGCTTTCTTT

j_gene: TRBJ2-5
abundance: -
v_gene: TRBV5-1
d_gene: -
len: 13
CDR3aa: CASSLGGAETQYF
CDR3nt: TGCGCCAGCAGCTTGGGCGGGGCGGAGACCCAGTACTTC

j_gene: TRBJ1-5
abundance: -
v_gene: TRBV6-5
d_gene: -
len: 15
CDR3aa: CASILGQGAFQPQHF
CDR3nt: -

j_gene: TRBJ2-7
abundance: -
v_gene: TRBV7-2
d_gene: TRBD2
len: 16
CDR3aa: CASSRRTGTSSYEQYF
CDR3nt: TGTGCCAGCAGCCGGAGGACTGGGACTAGCTCCTACGAGCAGTACTTC

j_gene: TRBJ1-2
abundance: -
v_gene: TRBV28
d_gene: -
len: 13
CDR3aa: CASSSGVTYGYTF
CDR3nt: TGTGCCAGCAGTTCAGGGGTAACTTATGGCTACACCTTC

j_gene: TRBJ1-3
abundance: -
v_gene: TRBV29-1
d_gene: -
len: 13
CDR3aa: CSVTQGSGNTIYF
CDR3nt: TGCAGCGTGACCCAGGGCTCTGGAAACACCATATATTTT

j_gene: TRBJ2-7
abundance: -
v_gene: TRBV7-9
d_gene: -
len: 15
CDR3aa: CASSLSWDIAYEQYF
CDR3nt: TGTGCCAGCAGCTTAAGTTGGGACATCGCCTACGAGCAGTACTTC

j_gene: TRBJ2-5
abundance: -
v_gene: TRBV5-1
d_gene: -
len: 13
CDR3aa: CASSTEARETQYF
CDR3nt: TGCGCCAGCAGCACGGAAGCGCGAGAGACCCAGTACTTC

j_gene: TRBJ2-4
abundance: -
v_gene: TRBV7-2
d_gene: -
len: 17
CDR3aa: CASSLGRDRLVKNIQYF
CDR3nt: TGTGCCAGCAGCTTAGGCCGGGACAGACTAGTGAAAAACATTCAGTACTTC

j_gene: TRBJ2-7
abundance: -
v_gene: TRBV27
d_gene: -
len: 13
CDR3aa: CASSLGRSYEQYF
CDR3nt: TGTGCCAGCAGTTTAGGTCGCAGCTACGAGCAGTACTTC

j_gene: TRBJ2-1
abundance: -
v_gene: TRBV24-1
d_gene: -
len: 20
CDR3aa: CATSDHWGSSGDSSYNEQFF
CDR3nt: TGTGCCACCAGTGACCATTGGGGGAGTAGCGGTGATAGCTCCTACAATGAGCAGTTCTTC

j_gene: TRBJ2-3
abundance: -
v_gene: TRBV19
d_gene: -
len: 14
CDR3aa: CASSDFSSTDTQYF
CDR3nt: TGTGCCAGTAGTGACTTTTCTAGCACAGATACGCAGTATTTT

j_gene: TRBJ2-2
abundance: -
v_gene: TRBV19
d_gene: TRBD2
len: 19
CDR3aa: CASSIGLAGPFANTGELFF
CDR3nt: TGTGCCAGTAGTATAGGACTAGCGGGGCCCTTCGCGAACACCGGGGAGCTGTTTTTT

j_gene: TRBJ1-4
abundance: -
v_gene: TRBV28
d_gene: -
len: 11
CDR3aa: CASSFGERLFF
CDR3nt: TGTGCCAGCAGTTTCGGAGAGAGGCTGTTTTTT

j_gene: TRBJ2-2
abundance: -
v_gene: TRBV18
d_gene: TRBD1
len: 16
CDR3aa: CASSRVDRPNTGELFF
CDR3nt: TGTGCCAGCTCGCGCGTGGACAGGCCGAACACCGGGGAGCTGTTTTTT

j_gene: TRBJ2-2
abundance: few
v_gene: TRBV9
d_gene: -
len: 15
CDR3aa: CASSPWTGNTGELFF
CDR3nt: TGTGCCAGCAGCCCCTGGACGGGAAACACCGGGGAGCTGTTTTTT

j_gene: TRBJ1-4
abundance: -
v_gene: TRBV28
d_gene: -
len: 15
CDR3aa: CASSPQGSANEKLFF
CDR3nt: TGTGCCAGCAGTCCCCAGGGGTCAGCTAATGAAAAACTGTTTTTT

j_gene: TRBJ1-2
abundance: -
v_gene: TRBV6-4
d_gene: TRBD1
len: 15
CDR3aa: CASSKEQGLGYGYTF
CDR3nt: TGTGCCAGCAGTAAAGAACAGGGGCTCGGCTATGGCTACACCTTC

j_gene: TRBJ2-3
abundance: once
v_gene: TRBV19
d_gene: -
len: 17
CDR3aa: CASTGFITNSGTDTQYF
CDR3nt: TGTGCCAGTACGGGGTTCATTACAAACTCTGGCACAGATACGCAGTATTTT

j_gene: TRBJ2-1
abundance: -
v_gene: TRBV19
d_gene: TRBD2
len: 16
CDR3aa: CASRLTSGGSYNEQFF
CDR3nt: TGTGCCAGTAGGTTGACTAGCGGGGGTTCCTACAATGAGCAGTTCTTC

j_gene: TRBJ1-6
abundance: few
v_gene: TRBV7-2
d_gene: TRBD1
len: 14
CDR3aa: CASSAGQLYSPLHF
CDR3nt: TGTGCCAGCAGCGCGGGACAGCTATATTCACCCCTCCACTTT

j_gene: TRBJ1-1
abundance: -
v_gene: TRBV11-2
d_gene: -
len: 13
CDR3aa: CASSFRGGTEAFF
CDR3nt: TGTGCCAGCAGCTTCAGGGGTGGCACTGAAGCTTTCTTT

j_gene: TRBJ2-2
abundance: -
v_gene: TRBV7-2
d_gene: -
len: 16
CDR3aa: CASSLAFQVATGELFF
CDR3nt: TGTGCCAGCAGCTTAGCTTTCCAGGTGGCCACCGGGGAGCTGTTTTTT

j_gene: TRBJ2-3
abundance: -
v_gene: TRBV2
d_gene: TRBD1
len: 15
CDR3aa: CASSFRGQVTDTQYF
CDR3nt: TGTGCCAGCAGTTTCAGGGGGCAAGTGACAGATACGCAGTATTTT